These T cell receptor beta chains were read from a single sample in a study of T cells in Graves' hyperthyroidism and ophthalmopathy. TCRdb reprocessed the multiplex PCR reads with MiXCR, giving one entry per CDR3 protein. The sample shows about 720,000 distinct CDR3 sequences, 15% to 20% of them seen only once. Sample: blood. The receptors originated from a young man with Graves' hyperthyroidism. Both conserved end residues are part of each CDR3. The D gene is left open where the match is weak. Only some rows state a clone size, as once, few, many or a class for expanded clones.

d_call	clone_size	j_call	v_call	cdr3_aa	cdr3_nt
TRBD2	.	TRBJ2-1	TRBV24-1	CATGRGGGEQFF	TGTGCCACCGGCCGTGGGGGGGGTGAGCAGTTCTTC
.	few	TRBJ1-6	TRBV18	CASSTDSSPLHF	TGTGCCAGCTCAACTGACAGTTCACCCCTCCACTTT
.	many	TRBJ1-1	TRBV2	CASSDGPVGAEAFF	TGTGCCAGCAGTGATGGCCCTGTGGGGGCTGAAGCTTTCTTT
.	few	TRBJ2-3	TRBV19	CASSRQASTDTQYF	TGTGCCAGTAGTAGGCAGGCCTCCACAGATACGCAGTATTTT
TRBD2	.	TRBJ2-3	TRBV28	CASSSPSGGRDTQYF	TGTGCCAGCAGCTCGCCTAGCGGGGGAAGGGATACGCAGTATTTT
TRBD1	many	TRBJ2-7	TRBV5-1	CASSWGTGAEQYF	TGCGCCAGCAGCTGGGGGACAGGGGCGGAGCAGTACTTC
TRBD1	few	TRBJ2-1	TRBV5-1	CASSLQGGMIEGNEQFF	TGCGCCAGCAGCCTACAGGGGGGTATGATCGAAGGGAATGAGCAGTTCTTC
.	.	TRBJ2-7	TRBV20-1	CSSRSGPLISYEQYF	TGCAGTTCCCGTAGCGGACCCCTGATCTCCTACGAGCAGTACTTC
TRBD1	.	TRBJ2-1	TRBV7-2	CASRSRTGTYNEQFF	TGTGCCAGCCGGAGCCGGACAGGGACCTACAATGAGCAGTTCTTC
.	many	TRBJ1-5	TRBV6-1	CASSELVVPPQHF	TGTGCCAGCAGTGAACTGGTGGTGCCGCCCCAGCATTTT
.	few	TRBJ2-5	TRBV7-8	CASSPGTLYQETQYF	TGTGCCAGCAGCCCCGGGACCCTCTACCAAGAGACCCAGTACTTC
.	few	TRBJ1-5	TRBV28	CASSSSHLRPQHF	TGTGCCAGCAGTTCCTCCCATCTGCGGCCCCAGCATTTT
TRBD2	many	TRBJ2-5	TRBV11-1	CASSLGRAGGFQETQYF	TGTGCCAGCAGCTTAGGTAGGGCGGGAGGATTCCAAGAGACCCAGTACTTC
.	many	TRBJ2-7	TRBV20-1	CSANPGIYEQYF	TGCAGTGCTAATCCAGGTATCTACGAGCAGTACTTC
.	many	TRBJ2-5	TRBV27	CASSLQGNQETQYF	TGTGCCAGCAGTTTACAGGGCAACCAAGAGACCCAGTACTTC
.	many	TRBJ2-7	TRBV3-1	CATRTGSSYEQYF	TGTGCCACCAGAACAGGGAGCTCCTACGAGCAGTACTTC
TRBD1	few	TRBJ2-5	TRBV27	CAKHGDRVYF	TGTGCCAAGCACGGGGACAGGGTGTACTTC
.	.	TRBJ2-7	TRBV4-3	CASSQEDRALDEQYF	TGCGCCAGCAGCCAAGAAGACAGAGCTTTGGACGAGCAGTACTTC
TRBD2	.	TRBJ2-2	TRBV20-1	CSAREGLAENTGELFF	TGCAGTGCTAGGGAGGGACTAGCGGAGAACACCGGGGAGCTGTTTTTT
.	few	TRBJ1-4	TRBV14	CASSWGATEKLFF	TGTGCCAGCAGTTGGGGGGCTACTGAAAAACTGTTTTTT
TRBD2	few	TRBJ2-1	TRBV20-1	CSARGRLAGARLNEQFF	TGCAGTGCTAGAGGGCGGCTAGCGGGAGCAAGGTTGAATGAGCAGTTCTTC
TRBD1	.	TRBJ1-5	TRBV15	CATSGDRAQGQPQHF	TGTGCCACCAGCGGGGACAGGGCCCAGGGGCAGCCCCAGCATTTT
.	.	TRBJ2-2	TRBV24-1	CATSSTVDTGELFF	TGTGCCACCAGTTCGACTGTAGACACCGGGGAGCTGTTTTTT
TRBD1	many	TRBJ1-2	TRBV11-3	CASSTRQGFYGYTF	TGTGCCAGCAGCACTAGACAGGGATTCTATGGCTACACCTTC
.	few	TRBJ1-4	TRBV6-1	CASSASGSVNEKLFF	TGTGCCAGCAGTGCCTCGGGTTCGGTGAATGAAAAACTGTTTTTT
.	.	TRBJ1-6	TRBV7-9	CASRPGLTDSPLHF	TGTGCCAGCAGACCGGGACTGACAGATTCACCCCTCCACTTT
.	many	TRBJ2-5	TRBV5-6	CASSFFGNRADQETQYF	TGTGCCAGCAGCTTTTTTGGTAATCGGGCGGACCAAGAGACCCAGTACTTC
.	many	TRBJ2-4	TRBV28	CASSRRLLAKNIQYF	TGTGCCAGCAGTCGACGTTTACTAGCCAAAAACATTCAGTACTTC